These 9 T cell receptor beta chains were sequenced from one sample in a study of T cell repertoires in cytomegalovirus infection. TCRdb recomputed calls from the reads with MiXCR, one row per CDR3 protein. The sample contains 600,000 to 800,000 distinct CDR3 sequences, approximately 24% of which appear only once. Sequencing used CD8+ T cells from PBMCs. The receptor set was obtained from a human donor in good health (CMV status not recorded). Some clones in this sample may be carry-over from other donors' samples.

This clonotype was picked up many times. This chain links TRBV7-9 with TRBJ2-1; D possibly corresponds to TRBD1 (7 bases). CDR3 length: 15 residues. V was trimmed by 3 bases and J by 12 bases, leaving 21 bases between them. CDR1 and CDR2 from the germline V gene are SEHNR and FQNEAQ (reference sequence). The CDR3 DNA is TGTGCCAGCAGCTTCCTCAGGGGGGACAATGTCCCGCAGTTCTTC. Amino acids: CASSFLRGDNVPQFF.

This clonotype came up many times. J is TRBJ1-4 and V is TRBV7-9; D gene uncertain. Trimming cost V 6 bases and J 3 bases, with 11 bases left between them. Germline CDR1 reads SEHNR; CDR2 reads FQNEAQ (reference sequence). There are 14 residues in the CDR3. Written as DNA, the CDR3 is TGTGCCAGCAGTACCCAGGCAGCTAATGAAAAACTGTTTTTT. The encoded protein is CASSTQAANEKLFF.

The J gene is TRBJ1-1, the V gene TRBV9; D is perhaps TRBD1 (5 bases). V was cut by 4 bases and J by 1 base, with 17 bases left in between. The CDR3 is 16 residues long. Looked up from germline, CDR1 is SGDLS and CDR2 is YYNGEE. The DNA of the CDR3 is TGTGCCAGCAGCCCCCGGCCTGGGGGGTGGAACACTGAAGCTTTCTTT. Translating it yields CASSPRPGGWNTEAFF.

V gene TRBV20-1 combines with J gene TRBJ2-1, with D possibly being TRBD1 (8 bases). Germline V lookup: CDR1 DFQATT, CDR2 SNEGSKA (reference sequence). The CDR3 covers 15 residues. The V and J ends lost 6 bases and 0 bases respectively, with 15 bases between them. The CDR3 loop reads CSAWDRTSSYNEQFF. CDR3 bases: TGCAGTGCCTGGGACAGGACTAGCTCCTACAATGAGCAGTTCTTC.

V is TRBV7-6 and J is TRBJ2-7, with D maybe TRBD1 (6 bases). V was shortened by 5 bases and J by 1 base, with 9 bases between the two germline ends. Germline-derived CDR1 and CDR2 are SGHVS and FNYEAQ. This CDR3 contains 13 residues. The CDR3 sequence: CASSGTRSYEQYV. CDR3 bases: TGTGCCAGCAGCGGGACAAGGTCCTACGAGCAGTACGTC.

This sequence joins TRBV6-1 and TRBJ2-5; D remains unclear. The CDR3 is made up of 13 amino acids. Germline CDR1 is MNHNS and CDR2 is SASEGT. Trimming took off 3 bases at V and 2 bases at J, with 7 bases between the two ends. The CDR3 is CASSDWHQETQYF. The CDR3 nucleotides read TGTGCCAGCAGTGATTGGCATCAAGAGACCCAGTACTTC.

Comment on this clonotype: This may stem from a read error, because a much larger clone lies one nucleotide away. This chain connects TRBV6-5 to TRBJ2-7; D unresolved. CDR1 is MNHEY, CDR2 SVGAGI, per germline. The CDR3 contains 14 residues. CDR3 sequence reads: CTSSYTIHGYEQYV. The CDR3 nucleotides read TGTACCAGCAGTTATACGATCCACGGCTACGAGCAGTACGTC.

This clonotype was found many times. The chain uses TRBV2 and TRBJ2-1; 10 bases line up with TRBD1. This CDR3 has 16 amino acids. V lost 6 bases, J lost 5 bases, and 10 bases stayed unmatched. Germline CDR1 and CDR2: SNHLY and FYNNEI. CDR3 residues: CASSQEGTGVDNEQFF. The CDR3 coding sequence is TGTGCCAGCAGCCAAGAGGGGACAGGGGTCGACAATGAGCAGTTCTTC.

The V and J genes are TRBV27 and TRBJ2-3; tentative D call: TRBD2 (6 bases). Between the trimmed V and J ends, which lost 9 bases and 5 bases, there was a span of 9 bases. The CDR3 is 11 amino acids. Germline CDR1 is MNHEY and CDR2 is SMNVEV (reference sequence). CDR3: CASTGEDTQYF. The CDR3 bases are TGTGCCAGTACGGGAGAAGATACGCAGTATTTT.